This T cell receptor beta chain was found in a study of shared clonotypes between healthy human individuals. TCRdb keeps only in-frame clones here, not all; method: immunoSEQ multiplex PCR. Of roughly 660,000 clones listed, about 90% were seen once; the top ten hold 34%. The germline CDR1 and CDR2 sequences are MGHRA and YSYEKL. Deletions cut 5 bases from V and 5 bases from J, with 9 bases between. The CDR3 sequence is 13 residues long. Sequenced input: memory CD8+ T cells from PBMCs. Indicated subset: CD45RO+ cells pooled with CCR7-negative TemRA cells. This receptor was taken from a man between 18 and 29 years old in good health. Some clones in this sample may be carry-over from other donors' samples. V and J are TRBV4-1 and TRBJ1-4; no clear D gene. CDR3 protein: CASSVHRNEKLFF. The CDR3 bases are TGCGCCAGCAGCGTCCACAGAAATGAAAAACTGTTTTTT.